One sample yielded the 10 T cell receptor beta chains listed below, sequenced in a study of cytomegalovirus exposure and HLA in healthy donors. Amplification used 60 Vbeta primers and 13 Jbeta primers. Generated by immunoSEQ multiplex PCR, the TCRdb table keeps only in-frame clones and is missing some. The sample gives 60,000 or so clones, 77% of which show up once; approximately 2.3% is in the top ten. Sequences were obtained from PBMCs. The source is a female donor in good health and CMV-seronegative.

The chain recombines TRBV18 with TRBJ2-1; D is perhaps TRBD1 (6 bases). Trimming removed 6 bases from V and 1 base from J, with 7 bases in between. The CDR3 sequence is 13 residues long. Germline V gene sequence: CDR1 KGHSH, CDR2 LQKENI. The CDR3 nucleotides read TGTGCCAGCTCCACAGGGTCCTACAATGAGCAGTTCTTC. Protein: CASSTGSYNEQFF.

The chain employs TRBV4-3 and TRBJ2-3; tentative D call: TRBD2 (7 bases). The CDR3 is 17 amino acids. V lost 4 bases and J 4 bases, leaving 21 bases between the germline ends. Germline lookup yields CDR1 LGHNA and CDR2 YSLEER. The CDR3 protein is CASSRDPGAGASDTQYF. CDR3 bases: TGCGCCAGCAGCCGGGACCCAGGGGCGGGAGCCTCAGATACGCAGTATTTT.

The chain uses TRBV18 and TRBJ2-7; 9 positions agree with TRBD1. The CDR3 has 14 residues. Germline V gives CDR1 KGHSH, CDR2 LQKENI. The junction had 5 bases not matched to a gene; V was cut back by 3 bases and J by 5 bases. The CDR3 DNA reads TGTGCCAGCTCACCCGGACAGGGGACGAACGAGCAGTACTTC. Amino acids: CASSPGQGTNEQYF.

The rearrangement links TRBV6-6 to TRBJ2-7, with a possible D match to TRBD1 (5 bases). Germline assignment: CDR1 MNHNY and CDR2 SVGAGI (reference sequence). The length of the CDR3 is 15 residues. Trimming removed 2 bases at V and 3 bases at J, with 14 bases between. The CDR3 region is CASSYSDRTHYEQYF. The CDR3 DNA reads TGTGCCAGCAGTTACAGCGACAGAACCCACTACGAGCAGTACTTC.

The chain is built from TRBV11-2 and TRBJ2-3; D not resolved. The CDR3 is 15 amino acids. V was cut by 4 bases and J by 2 bases, with 13 bases left in between. The germline V gene encodes CDR1 SGHAT and CDR2 FQNNGV. CDR3 bases: TGTGCCAGCAGCTCACTCCCCGGGTTCACAGATACGCAGTATTTT. Translation gives CASSSLPGFTDTQYF. Drawing the rest from reference TRBV11-2 and TRBJ2-3, the complete variable domain is EAGVAQSPRYKIIEKRQSVAFWCNPISGHATLYWYQQILGQGPKLLIQFQNNGVVDDSQLPKDRFSAERLKGVDSTLKIQPAKLEDSAVYLCASSSLPGFTDTQYFGPGTRLTVL.

This chain connects TRBV5-1 to TRBJ1-4, with D perhaps TRBD1 (6 bases). V lost 4 bases and J 7 bases, leaving 20 bases between the germline ends. Germline-derived CDR1 and CDR2 are SGHRS and YFSETQ. This CDR3 region has 16 residues. CDR3 in amino acids: CASSAVRGPGSEKLFF. The CDR3 nucleotides read TGCGCCAGCAGCGCGGTCAGGGGACCCGGCAGTGAAAAACTGTTTTTT. The full variable domain, in which reference TRBV5-1 and TRBJ1-4 provide the parts outside the CDR3, is KAGVTQTPRYLIKTRGQQVTLSCSPISGHRSVSWYQQTPGQGLQFLFEYFSETQRNKGNFPGRFSGRQFSNSRSEMNVSTLELGDSALYLCASSAVRGPGSEKLFFGSGTQLSVL.

CDR3 amino acids: CASKDRGYEQYF. The CDR3 bases are TGTGCCAGTAAAGACAGGGGCTACGAGCAGTACTTC. J is TRBJ2-5 and V is TRBV19; TRBD1 aligns across 8 bases. The last part of the DNA fits TRBJ2-7 better; the J call may be wrong. The CDR3 loop spans 12 amino acids. Germline V gives CDR1 LNHDA, CDR2 SQIVND (reference sequence).

The chain couples TRBV7-2 to TRBJ2-5; the match to TRBD2 covers 12 bases. In germline, CDR1 is SGHTA, CDR2 FQGNSA. The CDR3 extends over 16 amino acids. V gave up 5 bases and J gave up 5 bases; unmatched junction bases: 9. The CDR3 spells CASSTQTSGSAETQYF. The CDR3 nucleotides read TGTGCCAGCAGCACCCAGACTAGCGGGAGCGCCGAGACCCAGTACTTC.

There are a few counts of this clone. The chain combines TRBV19 with TRBJ1-2; 7 bases map to TRBD1. The J segment lost 8 bases and the V segment lost 5 bases, leaving 5 bases of the junction unmatched. The CDR3 totals 12 residues. Germline V lookup: CDR1 LNHDA, CDR2 SQIVND (reference sequence). CDR3 nucleotides: TGTGCCAGTAGTCCGGGACAGTGGGGCTACACCTTC. Residues: CASSPGQWGYTF.

This chain connects TRBV27 to TRBJ2-7; the D gene is possibly TRBD2 (5 bases). Germline values: CDR1 MNHEY, CDR2 SMNVEV (reference sequence). The CDR3 runs to 13 residues. Trimming pared 4 bases from V and 7 bases from J, leaving 14 bases between. The CDR3 sequence is CASSSPLVGEQYF. The CDR3, as DNA: TGTGCCAGCAGTTCCCCACTAGTGGGTGAGCAGTACTTC.